These 26 T cell receptor beta chains originate from one sample sequenced in a study of T cell responses to AZD1222 COVID-19 vaccine. Clones were sequenced by immunoSEQ multiplex PCR, and TCRdb holds only the in-frame ones, with some missing. Here the sample spans about 120,000 clones, 70% to 90% being singletons. The material sequenced was peripheral blood, taken on day 0 of AZD1222 vaccination. These receptor sequences come from an adult in good health.

CDR3 in DNA: TGCGCCAGCAGCCAATTCTCGCTAGGGAACACTGAAGCTTTCTTT. This sequence encodes CASSQFSLGNTEAFF. This chain links TRBV4-3 with TRBJ1-1, with D uncertain. The length of the CDR3 is 15 residues. The V end was cut by 2 bases, the J end by 1 base, with 11 bases between. From germline, CDR1 is LGHNA and CDR2 YSLEER.

This clone was detected only once. The V and J genes are TRBV7-2 and TRBJ2-7; D possibly matches TRBD1 or TRBD2 (5 bases each). CDR1 SGHTA and CDR2 FQGNSA come from the germline V gene. The CDR3 has 13 amino acids. V dropped 5 bases and J dropped 7 bases, with 15 bases sitting between them. The CDR3 sequence is CASSRRDPLEQYF. CDR3 sequence (DNA): TGTGCCAGCAGCCGCCGGGACCCCTTGGAGCAGTACTTC. Based on the CDR3 plus reference TRBV7-2 and TRBJ2-7, the full variable domain is GAGVSQSPSNKVTEKGKDVELRCDPISGHTALYWYRQSLGQGLEFLIYFQGNSAPDKSGLPSDRFSAERTGGSVSTLTIQRTQQEDSAVYLCASSRRDPLEQYFGPGTRLTVT.

This clone showed up just once. The V gene is TRBV19, the J gene TRBJ1-2; D gene ambiguous. Germline V gene lookup returns CDR1 LNHDA and CDR2 SQIVND (reference sequence). V was shortened by 1 base and J by 8 bases, with 14 bases between the two germline ends. CDR3 length equals 14 residues. DNA of the CDR3: TGTGCCAGTAGTATAGCGTCGGGCGGCGGGGGCTACACCTTC. Protein sequence: CASSIASGGGGYTF.

The V and J genes are TRBV20-1 and TRBJ1-3, with TRBD1 matching 8 bases. Unmatched junction bases numbered 2, after V lost 3 bases and J lost 4 bases. In germline, CDR1 is DFQATT, CDR2 SNEGSKA (reference sequence). The CDR3 is made up of 13 amino acids. The CDR3: CSASGTGGNTIYF. CDR3 DNA: TGCAGTGCTAGTGGGACAGGCGGAAACACCATATATTTT.

The V and J genes are TRBV5-1 and TRBJ2-5; no clear D. From germline, CDR1 is SGHRS and CDR2 YFSETQ. This CDR3 contains 15 residues. Trimming left V 0 bases short and J 0 bases short, with 9 bases between. The CDR3: CASSLVGDYQETQYF. The CDR3 nucleotides are TGCGCCAGCAGCTTGGTGGGCGACTACCAAGAGACCCAGTACTTC.

This clone was seen once. This chain connects TRBV28 to TRBJ1-6, with D tentatively TRBD1 (6 bases). The CDR3 consists of 13 residues. Trimming cost V 10 bases and J 6 bases, with 13 bases left between them. The germline CDR1 and CDR2 sequences are MDHEN and SYDVKM. In nucleotides, the CDR3 is TGTGCCACCGCGGGGGGCCTTAATTCACCCCTCCACTTT. This codes for CATAGGLNSPLHF. Using reference TRBV28 and TRBJ1-6 for the parts outside the CDR3, the full variable domain is DVKVTQSSRYLVKRTGEKVFLECVQDMDHENMFWYRQDPGLGLRLIYFSYDVKMKEKGDIPEGYSVSREKKERFSLILESASTNQTSMYLCATAGGLNSPLHFGNGTRLTVT.

This clone was counted between two and nine times. The same CDR3 arises from other DNA sequences in this sample as well. This chain links TRBV19 with TRBJ2-1; 11 bases line up with TRBD2. Trimming took 9 bases from V and 5 from J; bases not matched to a gene: 3. Germline V gives CDR1 LNHDA, CDR2 SQIVND (reference sequence). This CDR3 has 13 amino acids. CDR3 nucleotides: TGTGCCAGCGGGACTAGCGGTAACAATGAGCAGTTCTTC. This gives the protein CASGTSGNNEQFF.

The V and J genes are TRBV18 and TRBJ1-5, with D possibly TRBD1 on 5 matching bases. CDR3 length: 15 residues. Germline V gene data show CDR1 as KGHSH and CDR2 as LQKENI. V was trimmed by 3 bases and J by 7 bases, leaving 16 bases between them. CDR3 in amino acids: CASSPPGGDGQPQHF. The CDR3 nucleotides are TGTGCCAGCTCACCCCCCGGGGGAGACGGGCAGCCCCAGCATTTT.

The chain has TRBV2 and TRBJ2-3, with D possibly matching TRBD1 (6 bases). Deletions cut 6 bases from V and 2 bases from J, with 12 bases between. CDR3 length: 14 residues. CDR1 SNHLY and CDR2 FYNNEI come from the germline V gene. CDR3 amino acids: CASRSDSNTDTQYF. Here the CDR3 DNA reads TGTGCCAGCAGATCGGACAGCAACACAGATACGCAGTATTTT.

In DNA form, the CDR3 reads TGTGCCAGCAGCTTGACGACAGAGCCGAACACTGAAGCTTTCTTT. Amino acids: CASSLTTEPNTEAFF. This sequence joins TRBV5-5 and TRBJ1-1, with D perhaps TRBD1 (5 bases). Germline V gene data show CDR1 as SGHKS and CDR2 as YYEKEE (reference sequence). CDR3 size: 15 residues. Trimming cost V 1 base and J 1 base, with 11 bases left between them. Based on the CDR3 plus reference TRBV5-5 and TRBJ1-1, the full variable domain is DAGVTQSPTHLIKTRGQQVTLRCSPISGHKSVSWYQQVLGQGPQFIFQYYEKEERGRGNFPDRFSARQFPNYSSELNVNALLLGDSALYLCASSLTTEPNTEAFFGQGTRLTVV.

The gene calls are TRBV7-9 and TRBJ2-3, with D maybe TRBD1 (5 bases). V lost 0 bases, J lost 0 bases, and 13 bases lay in between. This CDR3 comprises 17 residues. Germline values: CDR1 SEHNR, CDR2 FQNEAQ (reference sequence). CDR3 bases: TGTGCCAGCAGCTTAGCGCGAGACAGTCCTAGCACAGATACGCAGTATTTT. It specifies CASSLARDSPSTDTQYF.

In this sample, this clone turned up once. V gene TRBV9 combines with J gene TRBJ2-3; D ambiguous. This CDR3 has 14 amino acids. Between the trimmed V and J ends, which lost 0 bases and 2 bases, there was a span of 7 bases. Germline assignment: CDR1 SGDLS and CDR2 YYNGEE. CDR3 loop: CASSVAQLTDTQYF. The CDR3 DNA sequence: TGTGCCAGCAGCGTAGCGCAGCTCACAGATACGCAGTATTTT.

The V call is TRBV5-1, the J call TRBJ1-1; D is ambiguous. V lost 0 bases, J lost 4 bases, and 7 bases lay in between. The germline V gene has CDR1 SGHRS and CDR2 YFSETQ. The CDR3 has 13 amino acids. Written as DNA, the CDR3 is TGCGCCAGCAGCTTGGAAGGGTTCACTGAAGCTTTCTTT. It is translated as CASSLEGFTEAFF.

This chain links TRBV7-2 with TRBJ2-1; 7 bases align to TRBD1. The germline CDR1 and CDR2 sequences are SGHTA and FQGNSA. V gave up 3 bases and J gave up 4 bases; unmatched junction bases: 9. CDR3 size: 16 residues. CDR3: CASSLTTGAGYNEQFF. CDR3 DNA sequence: TGTGCCAGCAGCTTGACTACAGGGGCGGGTTACAATGAGCAGTTCTTC.

V and J are TRBV18 and TRBJ1-1; D gene unclear. The CDR3 has 14 residues. V lost 2 bases to trimming and J lost 9 bases, with 16 bases between them. The germline gives CDR1 KGHSH, CDR2 LQKENI. CDR3 sequence: CASSPGQANGKAFF. The CDR3 DNA follows: TGTGCCAGCTCACCAGGGCAGGCCAACGGTAAAGCTTTCTTT. Drawing the rest from reference TRBV18 and TRBJ1-1, the complete variable domain is NAGVMQNPRHLVRRRGQEARLRCSPMKGHSHVYWYRQLPEEGLKFMVYLQKENIIDESGMPKERFSAEFPKEGPSILRIQQVVRGDSAAYFCASSPGQANGKAFFGQGTRLTVV.

The CDR3 nucleotides read TGTGCCAGCAGGCGGGGGGGCACAGATACGCAGTATTTT. Translated: CASRRGGTDTQYF. The rearrangement joins TRBV28 to TRBJ2-3, with 8 bases fitting TRBD2. V trimming: 6 bases; J trimming: 1 base; junction bases outside the gene matches: 0. Germline CDR1 MDHEN, CDR2 SYDVKM. The CDR3 has 13 amino acids.

This clone occurred a few times. This sequence joins TRBV5-5 and TRBJ1-3, with D hard to call. The CDR3 runs to 16 residues. Trimming took off 0 bases at V and 0 bases at J, with 10 bases between the two ends. Per germline, CDR1 SGHKS and CDR2 YYEKEE (reference sequence). CDR3 region: CASSLVSVGSGNTIYF. Written as DNA, the CDR3 is TGTGCCAGCAGCTTGGTGTCCGTTGGCTCTGGAAACACCATATATTTT.

The rearrangement uses TRBV27 and TRBJ1-5, with D maybe TRBD1 (6 bases). Trimming removed 0 bases at V and 9 bases at J, with 18 bases between. The CDR3 runs 16 residues. Germline V CDR1 and CDR2: MNHEY, SMNVEV (reference sequence). This CDR3 reads CASSLSVGEGGGPQHF. CDR3 DNA sequence: TGTGCCAGCAGTTTATCGGTAGGGGAGGGAGGGGGGCCCCAGCATTTT.

This chain connects TRBV4-2 to TRBJ2-7; D is possibly TRBD2 (5 bases). The CDR3 loop spans 15 amino acids. The germline V gene has CDR1 LGHNA and CDR2 YNFKEQ. Trimming removed 1 base from V and 6 bases from J, with 16 bases in between. The CDR3 nucleotides are TGTGCCAGCAGCCAAGTAGGTCAGGTTGCGGGCGAGCAGTACTTC. Its translation is CASSQVGQVAGEQYF.

The CDR3 sequence: CASRDDPYTF. CDR3 coding DNA: TGTGCCAGCAGGGACGATCCCTACACCTTC. The chain is built from TRBV5-5 and TRBJ1-2; unclear D gene. The CDR3 contains 10 residues. CDR1 and CDR2 (germline): SGHKS, YYEKEE (reference sequence). Trimming took 5 bases from V and 10 from J, leaving 9 bases between them.

This clone was seen more than once but under ten times. The chain carries TRBV7-3 and TRBJ2-5; D remains ambiguous. The germline gives CDR1 SGHTA, CDR2 FQGTGA. Trimming cost V 5 bases and J 1 base, with 8 bases left between them. This CDR3 spans 13 amino acids. CDR3 amino acids: CASSRSAQETQYF. The CDR3 coding sequence is TGTGCCAGCAGCCGCAGCGCCCAAGAGACCCAGTACTTC. Combining the CDR3 with reference TRBV7-3 and TRBJ2-5 gives the whole variable domain GAGVSQTPSNKVTEKGKYVELRCDPISGHTALYWYRQSLGQGPEFLIYFQGTGAADDSGLPNDRFFAVRPEGSVSTLKIQRTERGDSAVYLCASSRSAQETQYFGPGTRLLVL.

V usage is TRBV25-1 and J usage is TRBJ2-1; 15 nucleotides line up with TRBD2. This CDR3 has 17 residues. The J segment lost 10 bases and the V segment lost 1 base, leaving 8 bases of the junction unmatched. In germline, CDR1 is MGHDK, CDR2 SYGVNS. CDR3 sequence: CASSEWRTSGGAREQFF. The CDR3 bases are TGTGCCAGCAGTGAATGGAGGACTAGCGGGGGGGCCAGGGAGCAGTTCTTC.

The V gene is TRBV6-1, the J gene TRBJ1-3; possible D gene TRBD1, 6 bases. The germline gives CDR1 MNHNS, CDR2 SASEGT. This CDR3 is built from 19 residues. The V and J ends lost 4 bases and 6 bases respectively, with 28 bases between them. In DNA form, the CDR3 reads TGTGCCAGCAGTGTGATTTCGACAGGCCTTGCTCCTTTGGAAAACACCATATATTTT. It encodes CASSVISTGLAPLENTIYF.

The genes are TRBV25-1 and TRBJ2-2; TRBD2 matches at 10 bases. Germline V CDR1 and CDR2: MGHDK, SYGVNS. Trimming cost V 3 bases and J 4 bases; bases outside gene matches: 8. The CDR3 contains 17 residues. The CDR3 is CASSDYGTSVSTGELFF. The CDR3 DNA reads TGTGCCAGCAGTGACTATGGGACTAGCGTTAGCACCGGGGAGCTGTTTTTT. Full variable domain (remainder filled in from reference TRBV25-1 and TRBJ2-2): EADIYQTPRYLVIGTGKKITLECSQTMGHDKMYWYQQDPGMELHLIHYSYGVNSTEKGDLSSESTVSRIRTEHFPLTLESARPSHTSQYLCASSDYGTSVSTGELFFGEGSRLTVL.

The CDR3 is CASSLGAAQETQYF. The CDR3 DNA reads as TGTGCCAGCAGCTTGGGGGCAGCTCAAGAGACCCAGTACTTC. The chain recombines TRBV5-4 with TRBJ2-5; no reliable D call. The CDR3 extends over 14 amino acids. Germline-derived CDR1 and CDR2 are SGHNT and YYREEE (reference sequence). Deletions cut 0 bases from V and 2 bases from J, with 8 bases between.

The V call is TRBV7-9, the J call TRBJ1-3; possibly TRBD1 for D (6 bases). The germline V gene has CDR1 SEHNR and CDR2 FQNEAQ (reference sequence). Trimming removed 5 bases from V and 0 bases from J, with 14 bases in between. There are 16 residues in the CDR3. The CDR3 DNA sequence: TGTGCCAGCAGCCCCCGAGGGGGGGGCTCTGGAAACACCATATATTTT. As protein: CASSPRGGGSGNTIYF.